Listed here are 9 T cell receptor beta chains from one sample, sequenced in a study of T cells in Graves' hyperthyroidism and ophthalmopathy. Regions amplified from RNA transcripts were the TCR beta CDR3 regions. The study used the HTBI primer set for a first-round RT-PCR of the TCR CDR3. TCRdb independently ran MiXCR on the multiplex PCR reads; one entry per CDR3 protein. The data contain roughly 150,000 distinct CDR3 sequences, less than 10% of them singletons. Input material: blood. These TCRs come from a woman younger than 35 with Graves' hyperthyroidism that later progressed to Graves' ophthalmopathy.

This clonotype was recorded many times. The chain is built from TRBV5-1 and TRBJ2-5; maybe TRBD2 (5 bases). Looked up from germline, CDR1 is SGHRS and CDR2 is YFSETQ. Deletions cut 4 bases from V and 1 base from J, with 17 bases between. The CDR3 contains 16 residues. The CDR3 sequence is CASSRDGVGLQETQYF. Here the CDR3 DNA reads TGCGCCAGCAGCAGAGACGGGGTTGGCCTCCAAGAGACCCAGTACTTC.

This clonotype came up many times. The chain carries TRBV2 and TRBJ1-1; possible D gene TRBD1, 5 bases. The V and J ends lost 6 bases and 4 bases respectively, with 9 bases between them. The germline V gene encodes CDR1 SNHLY and CDR2 FYNNEI. The CDR3 spans 12 residues. Written as DNA, the CDR3 is TGTGCCAGCAGCAGGGACGGCACTGAAGCTTTCTTT. Protein product: CASSRDGTEAFF.

The chain carries TRBV2 and TRBJ2-3; 8 nucleotides line up with TRBD2. This CDR3 comprises 15 residues. Germline V lookup: CDR1 SNHLY, CDR2 FYNNEI. Trimming cost V 7 bases and J 6 bases; bases outside gene matches: 12. The CDR3 region is CASTETGGAFDTQYF. For the CDR3, the DNA is TGTGCCAGCACCGAAACGGGGGGGGCTTTCGATACGCAGTATTTT.

This clonotype was recorded many times. V usage is TRBV6-1 and J usage is TRBJ2-7; perhaps D is TRBD1 or TRBD2 (5 bases each). V shed 5 bases and J shed 2 bases, with 16 bases lying between them. Germline values: CDR1 MNHNS, CDR2 SASEGT. The CDR3 totals 15 residues. This CDR3 is CASSTDQGSAYEQYF. DNA of the CDR3: TGTGCCAGCAGTACAGATCAGGGTAGCGCCTACGAGCAGTACTTC.

This clonotype was counted at least ten times. The chain has TRBV19 and TRBJ1-6; no definite D call. CDR3 size: 15 residues. CDR1 and CDR2 from the germline V gene are LNHDA and SQIVND (reference sequence). Trimming took off 4 bases at V and 10 bases at J, with 17 bases between the two ends. CDR3 protein: CASSKSSGLRSPLHF. CDR3 sequence (DNA): TGTGCCAGTAGTAAATCCTCGGGTTTACGGTCACCCCTCCACTTT.

This clonotype has at least ten counts. The chain combines TRBV9 with TRBJ2-3, with 9 bases fitting TRBD1. The CDR3 spans 15 residues. J was trimmed by 3 bases and V by 4 bases; bases with no gene match: 6. Germline values: CDR1 SGDLS, CDR2 YYNGEE. The CDR3 region has the DNA TGTGCCAGCAGCCTACAGGGGGCTGGGACAGATACGCAGTATTTT. Translated: CASSLQGAGTDTQYF.

This clonotype was recorded many times. The CDR3 reads CASINSLPGGEKLFF. CDR3 DNA: TGTGCCAGCATCAACAGCCTCCCCGGAGGGGAAAAACTGTTTTTT. This chain uses TRBV2 with TRBJ1-4; no firm D call. The CDR3 runs to 15 residues. V lost 7 bases to trimming and J lost 8 bases, with 20 bases between them. Germline CDR1 and CDR2: SNHLY and FYNNEI.

This clonotype has at least ten counts. This chain connects TRBV3-1 to TRBJ2-5; 7 bases are shared with TRBD1. This CDR3 region has 15 residues. Trimming took 5 bases from V and 4 from J; bases not matched to a gene: 10. Germline CDR1 reads LGHDT; CDR2 reads YNNKEL (reference sequence). This CDR3 is CASSLGTARRETQYF. The DNA of the CDR3 is TGTGCCAGCAGCTTAGGGACAGCGAGGAGAGAGACCCAGTACTTC.

The table lists this clonotype with many counts. This chain uses TRBV18 with TRBJ1-5, with D hard to call. This CDR3 is 17 amino acids long. V lost 6 bases and J 0 bases, leaving 18 bases between the germline ends. CDR1 is KGHSH and CDR2 is LQKENI in the germline V gene. DNA of the CDR3: TGTGCCAGCTCGCTCCGGAGTAGGGATTATAGCAATCAGCCCCAGCATTTT. Residues: CASSLRSRDYSNQPQHF. Full variable domain (remainder filled in from reference TRBV18 and TRBJ1-5): NAGVMQNPRHLVRRRGQEARLRCSPMKGHSHVYWYRQLPEEGLKFMVYLQKENIIDESGMPKERFSAEFPKEGPSILRIQQVVRGDSAAYFCASSLRSRDYSNQPQHFGDGTRLSIL.